This T cell receptor (beta chain) was observed in a study of blood T cell repertoires in COVID-19. TCRdb keeps only in-frame clones here, not all; method: immunoSEQ multiplex PCR. The data show 60,000 to 70,000 clones, 88% seen once. CDR3 length equals 13 residues. V shed 9 bases and J shed 0 bases, with 10 bases lying between them. The sequence was collected from a woman aged 55-70 years with COVID-19, enrolled during active disease. The sample was peripheral blood. This chain uses TRBV12-3 or TRBV12-4 with TRBJ2-3; D possibly corresponds to TRBD2 (6 bases). DNA of the CDR3: TGTGCCAGTGGGGGGACTAGCACAGATACGCAGTATTTT. Its translation: CASGGTSTDTQYF.